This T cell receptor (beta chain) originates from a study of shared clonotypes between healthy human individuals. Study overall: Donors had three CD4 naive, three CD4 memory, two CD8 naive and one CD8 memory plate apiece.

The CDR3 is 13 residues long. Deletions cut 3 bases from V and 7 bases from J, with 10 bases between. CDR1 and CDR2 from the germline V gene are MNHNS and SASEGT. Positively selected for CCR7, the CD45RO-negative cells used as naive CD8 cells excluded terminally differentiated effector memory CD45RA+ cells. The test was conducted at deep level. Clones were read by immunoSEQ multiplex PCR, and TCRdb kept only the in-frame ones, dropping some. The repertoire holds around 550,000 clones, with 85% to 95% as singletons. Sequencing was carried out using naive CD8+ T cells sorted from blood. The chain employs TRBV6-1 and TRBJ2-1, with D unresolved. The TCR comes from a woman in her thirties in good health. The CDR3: CASSEFPANEQFF. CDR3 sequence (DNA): TGTGCCAGCAGTGAGTTTCCAGCGAATGAGCAGTTCTTC.